This T cell receptor beta chain was retrieved from a study of blood T cell repertoires in COVID-19. Germline V gives CDR1 MNHEY, CDR2 SMNVEV (reference sequence). The CDR3 has 17 residues. V dropped 2 bases and J dropped 0 bases, with 15 bases sitting between them. In the authors' methods: Amplification of reference gene primers was used by the study to estimate nucleated cell counts. Sequenced by immunoSEQ multiplex PCR; TCRdb stores in-frame clones only, minus some. That table is the source of V, J and clone size, and D and trimming were worked out from the DNA. The data hold some 260,000 clones, with approximately 90% observed a single time. Those enrolled, adults aged about 18 to 89 years, came from about two dozen US areas.

The gene calls are TRBV27 and TRBJ2-3, with D tentatively TRBD2 (6 bases). This TCR was recovered from a middle-aged man who had recovered from COVID-19. Sequenced: PBMCs or T cells enriched from blood (not recorded which). CDR3 protein: CASSLRPTSGSTDTQYF. The CDR3 DNA is TGTGCCAGCAGTTTACGCCCGACTAGTGGAAGCACAGATACGCAGTATTTT.